These T cell receptor beta chains were read from a single sample in a study of cytomegalovirus exposure and HLA in healthy donors. Produced via immunoSEQ multiplex PCR; TCRdb's table is partial and in-frame only. The sample has 150,000 to 200,000 clones; 70% are singletons. Input material: PBMCs. The receptors stem from a man aged 18 to 29 in good health and CMV-seropositive. Both conserved end residues are part of each CDR3. The D gene is left open where the match is weak. Size values are once, few and many counts, or a class for expanded clones, and some rows have none.

>TRBJ2-3|-|few|TRBV6-6
TGTGCCAGCAGTTACTCAGCAGGGTCCAGCACAGATACGCAGTATTTT
CASSYSAGSSTDTQYF
>TRBJ1-4|TRBD1|few|TRBV9
TGTGCCAGCAGCATGGGACAGGAGGTTGAAAAACTGTTTTTT
CASSMGQEVEKLFF
>TRBJ1-3|-|-|TRBV6-1
TGTGCCAGCAGTGAAGCTGGGTGGATCAGGTCTGGAAACACCATATATTTT
CASSEAGWIRSGNTIYF
>TRBJ2-1|TRBD2|-|TRBV15
TGTGCCACCAGCAGACGGAACCAGGCGGGAGATTACAATGAGCAGTTCTTC
CATSRRNQAGDYNEQFF
>TRBJ2-2|TRBD1|few|TRBV19
TGTGCCAGTATTTCGACAGGGACACACACCGGGGAGCTGTTTTTT
CASISTGTHTGELFF
>TRBJ2-1|-|-|TRBV25-1
TGTGCCACCGGGGGGCTAAATGAGCAGTTCTTC
CATGGLNEQFF
>TRBJ1-2|-|-|TRBV10-1
TGCGCCAGGTGTGAGTTTAGGGAGGATGGACCGGTCTATGGCTACACCTTC
CARCEFREDGPVYGYTF
>TRBJ2-1|TRBD2|-|TRBV28
TGTGCCAGCAGCCACTCAGGGACTAGCGGGAGGGGCAATGAGCAGTTCTTC
CASSHSGTSGRGNEQFF
>TRBJ1-2|-|-|TRBV5-4
TGTGCCAGCAGCTTGATCGCAGAACCCGGAGGCTATGGCTACACCTTC
CASSLIAEPGGYGYTF
>TRBJ1-2|-|-|TRBV7-2
TGTGCCAGCAGCCTAGGAAGCGGGACCCAGTATGGCTACACCTTC
CASSLGSGTQYGYTF
>TRBJ1-1|-|once|TRBV5-6
TGTGCCAGCAGCACGGGGGGGTGGCAGGCCTACACTGAAGCTTTCTTT
CASSTGGWQAYTEAFF
>TRBJ1-2|TRBD1|few|TRBV9
TGTGCCAGCAGCATAACAGGGGAACCTAACTATGGCTACACCTTC
CASSITGEPNYGYTF
>TRBJ1-2|-|-|TRBV7-6
TGTGCCAGCAGCTTAGCGGGCAGCTGGGGCTACACCTTC
CASSLAGSWGYTF
>TRBJ2-3|-|-|TRBV13
TGTGCCAGCAGCTTAGCGGGACAAGACACAGATACGCAGTATTTT
CASSLAGQDTDTQYF
>TRBJ1-5|TRBD1|-|TRBV10-3
TGTGCCATCAGTGAGGGGGGGACAGGGAATCAGCCCCAGCATTTT
CAISEGGTGNQPQHF
>TRBJ2-3|TRBD2|few|TRBV5-1
TGCGCCAGCAGCTTGGAATCCCTTAGCGGGGGGGGAGATACGCAGTATTTT
CASSLESLSGGGDTQYF
>TRBJ2-4|-|once|TRBV19
TGTGCCAGTAGTATACCAGTCGGAGTAACCAAAAACATTCAGTACTTC
CASSIPVGVTKNIQYF
>TRBJ2-1|TRBD2|many|TRBV6-1
TGTGCCAGCAGTGAAGAGGTAGCGGGCGGCAATGAGCAGTTCTTC
CASSEEVAGGNEQFF
>TRBJ2-2|TRBD1|-|TRBV7-3
TGTGCCAGCAGCCCCACAGGGGCGAACACCGGGGAGCTGTTTTTT
CASSPTGANTGELFF
>TRBJ2-3|-|-|TRBV10-3
TGTGCCACACGAGACAGCGACACAGATACGCAGTATTTT
CATRDSDTDTQYF
>TRBJ1-1|-|-|TRBV19
TGTGCCAGTAGTATTCCAACAGGGATCGCGCGTGAAGCTTTCTTT
CASSIPTGIAREAFF
>TRBJ2-6|TRBD2|few|TRBV5-4
TGTGCCAGCAGCTTGGGGACTAGCGGGAGGGGTAGGGCTGGGGCCAACGTCCTGACTTTC
CASSLGTSGRGRAGANVLTF
>TRBJ1-4|TRBD1|few|TRBV18
TGTGCCAGCTCACCCCAGGACAGGGAAGGGGGTAATGAAAAACTGTTTTTT
CASSPQDREGGNEKLFF
>TRBJ1-2|-|-|TRBV30
TGTGCCTGGAGTGTACTAAGTCGTATAGGGGGATCTAACTATGGCTACACCTTC
CAWSVLSRIGGSNYGYTF
>TRBJ2-5|TRBD2|-|TRBV5-4
TGTGCCAGCAGGACCGGTGCGGGCGGGGGGCCGCAAGAGACCCAGTACTTC
CASRTGAGGGPQETQYF
>TRBJ2-5|TRBD1|few|TRBV2
TGTGCCAGCAGCGCGACAGGGCCCCCCCAAGAGACCCAGTACTTC
CASSATGPPQETQYF
>TRBJ1-4|-|-|TRBV30
TGTGCCTGGAGTGGGACACCGAATGAAAAACTGTTTTTT
CAWSGTPNEKLFF
>TRBJ2-2|TRBD1|-|TRBV14
TGTGCCAGCAGAAGACAGGGAGTCGGGGAGCTGTTTTTT
CASRRQGVGELFF
>TRBJ1-5|-|few|TRBV6-6
TGTGCCAGCAGCGCTGCCAGGGAAACTGCAAATCAGCCCCAGCATTTT
CASSAARETANQPQHF
>TRBJ2-4|TRBD2|-|TRBV19
TGTGCCAGTAGTATAATCAGACTAGCGGAGCGACAAAACATTCAGTACTTC
CASSIIRLAERQNIQYF
>TRBJ1-3|-|few|TRBV5-4
TGTGCCAGCAGCTTGTCGAGGCCCGGCTCTGGAAACACCATATATTTT
CASSLSRPGSGNTIYF
>TRBJ2-3|-|few|TRBV28
TGTGCCACCCTGAGGAGTGGCACAGATACGCAGTATTTT
CATLRSGTDTQYF
>TRBJ1-1|-|-|TRBV5-4
TGTGCCAGCAGCTCACAGGCCCAGGCCCACACTGAAGCTTTCTTT
CASSSQAQAHTEAFF
>TRBJ2-3|-|few|TRBV25-1
TGTGCCAGCAGTCCTCTTTTGAGCACAGATACGCAGTATTTT
CASSPLLSTDTQYF
>TRBJ2-1|-|-|TRBV5-1
TGCGCCAGCACCCTTGAAGGAGCGGATTACAATGAGCAGTTCTTC
CASTLEGADYNEQFF
>TRBJ1-6|-|-|TRBV6-5
TGTGCCAGCAGTGTACAGGGAATTAATTCACCCCTCCACTTT
CASSVQGINSPLHF
>TRBJ2-3|TRBD2|-|TRBV10-3
TGTGCCATCAGTACTAGCGGGGGGCCTAGCACAGATACGCAGTATTTT
CAISTSGGPSTDTQYF
>TRBJ2-3|TRBD1|-|TRBV20-1
TGCAGTGCCCGCCGGGACAGATCGCCGTATTTT
CSARRDRSPYF
>TRBJ2-2|TRBD1|-|TRBV7-6
TGTGCCAGCAGCTCGACAGGGCGTAGGTCCGGGGAGCTGTTTTTT
CASSSTGRRSGELFF
>TRBJ1-1|-|-|TRBV5-4
TGTGCCAGCAGCTTAGATACAGGGACGAACACTGAAGCTTTCTTT
CASSLDTGTNTEAFF
>TRBJ1-4|-|-|TRBV7-9
TGTGCCAGCAGCTTAGTGAGGGAAAAACTGTTTTTT
CASSLVREKLFF
>TRBJ1-1|TRBD1|-|TRBV14
TGTGCCAGCAGCCAGGGACAGGGTCGGAGGAGTAACACTGAAGCTTTCTTT
CASSQGQGRRSNTEAFF
>TRBJ2-3|-|-|TRBV7-6
TGTGCCTGCTCGCCTTTAGGGGTCACAGATACGCAGTATTTT
CACSPLGVTDTQYF
>TRBJ1-2|-|few|TRBV5-4
TGTGCCAGCAGCTGGGGGGGATTTAACTATGGCTACACCTTC
CASSWGGFNYGYTF
>TRBJ1-2|-|-|TRBV19
TGTGCCAGTAACCGAGGGGGTGGCTACACCTTC
CASNRGGGYTF
>TRBJ1-1|-|once|TRBV4-2
TGTGCCAGCAGCCAAGAAGCACGGGGGAGGAACACTGAAGCTTTCTTT
CASSQEARGRNTEAFF
>TRBJ2-2|TRBD2|-|TRBV5-4
TGTGCCAGCAGGCCTGGTACTAGCGGGGGGGCCGGGGAGCTGTTTTTT
CASRPGTSGGAGELFF